This T cell receptor beta chain stems from a study of T cell repertoires in cytomegalovirus infection. TCRdb processed the reads anew with MiXCR; each CDR3 protein has one entry. This sample yields about 920,000 distinct CDR3 sequences, of which 31% are seen a single time; around 15% belongs to the top ten. Trimming pared 6 bases from V and 6 bases from J, leaving 12 bases between. The CDR3 is 13 amino acids. Germline assignment: CDR1 SGHVS and CDR2 FNYEAQ. This clonotype was recorded at least ten times. The antigen is unknown. The chain links TRBV7-6 to TRBJ1-5; D remains ambiguous. The origin of this receptor is a human donor in good health (CMV status not recorded). Some clones in this sample may be carry-over from other donors' samples. The material was cultured CD8+ T cells from PBMCs, obtained from culture after CMV antigen stimulation. This chain's CDR3 is CASSSGGTQPQHF. CDR3 sequence (DNA): TGTGCCAGCAGTTCGGGTGGAACTCAGCCCCAGCATTTT.